This T cell receptor (beta chain) is drawn from a study of blood T cell repertoires in COVID-19. For the study at large: The United States, Italy and Spain were the sources of the acute and convalescent COVID-19 samples. The cDNA or gDNA used as material had been derived from T cells, B-cell-depleted T cells, or PBMCs.

The CDR3 is 14 amino acids. Trimming took 6 bases from V and 0 from J; bases not matched to a gene: 5. CDR1 MNHEY and CDR2 SVGAGI come from the germline V gene. Authors' processing steps: Counts of nucleated cells, estimated from reference gene primer amplification, were obtained. This table comes from immunoSEQ multiplex PCR, and its TCRdb copy is limited to in-frame clones, with some not included. Clone size and the V and J calls come from that table; the DNA yielded D and trimming. The profile shows over 80,000 clones, more than 65% of them singletons. The TCR was taken from a woman aged 80 or over with active or convalescent COVID-19. Material: peripheral blood. The chain recombines TRBV6-5 with TRBJ2-7, with 7 positions matching TRBD1. This CDR3 is CASSADRSSYEQYF. The CDR3 nucleotides are TGTGCCAGCAGCGCGGACAGGAGCTCCTACGAGCAGTACTTC.